Included here is one T cell receptor (beta chain) sequence, with context. No antigen is known for it. This sample was included in a study of T cell responses to AZD1222 COVID-19 vaccine. General study findings and limits: Sampled repertoires all dated from after the peak T cell response.

CDR1 and CDR2 (germline): SQVTM, ANQGSEA. The J segment lost 6 bases and the V segment lost 4 bases, leaving 4 bases of the junction unmatched. CDR3 size: 13 residues. The assay was immunoSEQ multiplex PCR, and TCRdb's table has in-frame clones only and misses some. The sample gives 200,000 or so clones, around 92% of which show up once; more than 9% is in the top ten. The chain couples TRBV29-1 to TRBJ1-4, with 8 bases lining up with TRBD1. The TCR comes from an adult in good health. The sample was peripheral blood, taken on day 0 of AZD1222 vaccination. In DNA, the CDR3 is TGCAGCGTTGCGGACAGGGCCTATGAAAAACTGTTTTTT. Its translation: CSVADRAYEKLFF.